The 28 T cell receptor beta chains below all came from one sample that was sequenced in a study of CD8 T cells in ankylosing spondylitis. From the 5' RACE reads, TCRdb called clonotypes with MiXCR, one entry per CDR3 protein. The data contain fewer than 250,000 distinct CDR3 sequences, roughly a tenth of them singletons. Sequences were obtained from blood, either unsorted or a sorted T cell fraction (not recorded which). The receptors derive from a male donor with ankylosing spondylitis or in good health (not recorded which).

This clonotype was recorded many times. The rearrangement links TRBV20-1 to TRBJ2-5; D perhaps matches TRBD1 (6 bases). The CDR3 contains 12 residues. CDR1 and CDR2 from the germline V gene are DFQATT and SNEGSKA (reference sequence). Between the trimmed V and J ends, which lost 2 bases and 4 bases, there was a span of 8 bases. For the CDR3, the DNA is TGCAGTGCTAGAACAGGGCGAGAGACCCAGTACTTC. Its translation: CSARTGRETQYF.

V and J are TRBV28 and TRBJ2-3; unclear D gene. V was clipped by 7 bases and J by 2 bases, with 13 bases between them. The CDR3 consists of 14 residues. Germline CDR1 reads MDHEN; CDR2 reads SYDVKM. In nucleotides, the CDR3 is TGTGCCAGCACCATTGAAGGGAACACAGATACGCAGTATTTT. It encodes CASTIEGNTDTQYF.

This chain connects TRBV5-6 to TRBJ2-5; TRBD1 might be the D (6 bases). The CDR3 spans 15 residues. Trimming took off 2 bases at V and 2 bases at J, with 13 bases between the two ends. Looked up from germline, CDR1 is SGHDT and CDR2 is YYEEEE. The CDR3 region has the DNA TGTGCCAGCAGCTTCCCCCAGGGGATTCAAGAGACCCAGTACTTC. It is translated as CASSFPQGIQETQYF.

The chain uses TRBV12-3 or TRBV12-4 and TRBJ1-6; D is unclear. The CDR3 runs to 16 residues. Trimming pared 6 bases from V and 0 bases from J, leaving 12 bases between. CDR3 loop: CASSKTTSSYNSPLHF. The CDR3 region has the DNA TGTGCCAGCAGCAAGACCACTAGCTCCTATAATTCACCCCTCCACTTT.

This clonotype was counted ten times or more. V and J are TRBV12-3 or TRBV12-4 and TRBJ1-2; TRBD1 agrees at 9 bases. V trimming: 7 bases; J trimming: 2 bases; junction bases outside the gene matches: 8. The CDR3 totals 15 residues. The CDR3 DNA follows: TGTGCCAGCACTAAAACCGGGACAGGGAACTATGGCTACACCTTC. Its translation is CASTKTGTGNYGYTF.

This chain joins TRBV27 and TRBJ2-1, with 11 bases that match TRBD1. Germline CDR1 reads MNHEY; CDR2 reads SMNVEV (reference sequence). CDR3 length: 15 residues. Trimming cost V 5 bases and J 8 bases; bases outside gene matches: 8. The CDR3 here is CASSQGTGGFYEQFF. The CDR3 DNA sequence: TGTGCCAGCAGTCAGGGGACAGGGGGTTTCTATGAGCAGTTCTTC.

In DNA, the CDR3 is TGTGCCAGCAGCCTACAAGCTGGACTAGCGGGGGGGAGCACAGATACGCAGTATTTT. Its translation: CASSLQAGLAGGSTDTQYF. The chain recombines TRBV7-3 with TRBJ2-3; 15 bases agree with TRBD2. Germline V gives CDR1 SGHTA, CDR2 FQGTGA. This CDR3 spans 19 amino acids. J was trimmed by 0 bases and V by 5 bases; bases with no gene match: 9.

This clonotype was counted ten times or more. The V and J genes are TRBV20-1 and TRBJ1-1; 8 bases align to TRBD1. After removal of 8 bases from V and 5 bases from J, the junction contained 10 bases not matched to a gene. Germline loops: CDR1 DFQATT, CDR2 SNEGSKA (reference sequence). This CDR3 is 13 amino acids long. CDR3 residues: CSPKDREGTEAFF. In nucleotides, the CDR3 is TGCAGTCCCAAGGACAGGGAGGGGACTGAAGCTTTCTTT.

The table lists this clonotype with many counts. This sequence joins TRBV6-2 or TRBV6-3 and TRBJ2-3; TRBD2 agrees at 8 bases. Germline trimming cut 5 bases from V and 4 bases from J; bases unmatched to any gene: 11. The CDR3 consists of 16 residues. Germline CDR1 reads MNHEY; CDR2 reads SVGEGT. The CDR3 protein is CASSNFRGGPADTQYF. The CDR3 nucleotides read TGTGCCAGCAGTAACTTCCGCGGGGGGCCGGCAGATACGCAGTATTTT.

Ten or more counts support this clonotype. V and J are TRBV10-3 and TRBJ2-2, with 10 bases aligning to TRBD1. The CDR3 covers 17 residues. The V and J ends lost 6 bases and 1 base, in that order; junction bases with no gene match: 8. CDR1 is ENHRY, CDR2 SYGVKD, per germline. The CDR3 nucleotides read TGTGCCATCAGACCCGGGACAGGGGCCGAGAACACCGGGGAGCTGTTTTTT. Translated, it gives CAIRPGTGAENTGELFF.

This clonotype occurred many times. The gene calls are TRBV7-2 and TRBJ1-2; TRBD1 matches 7 bases. Per the germline V gene, CDR1 is SGHTA and CDR2 is FQGNSA. This CDR3 is 13 amino acids long. J lost 6 bases, V lost 5 bases, and 6 bases had no gene match. CDR3 DNA sequence: TGTGCCAGCAGCGCGACAGGGCTGCATGGCTACACCTTC. Amino acid sequence: CASSATGLHGYTF.

The chain uses TRBV12-3 or TRBV12-4 and TRBJ2-3; 9 nucleotides agree with TRBD2. CDR3 length equals 15 residues. After removal of 3 bases from V and 2 bases from J, the junction contained 3 bases not matched to a gene. The CDR3 DNA sequence: TGTGCCAGCAGTTTTGGCGGGGGGGCCACAGATACGCAGTATTTT. Its protein product is CASSFGGGATDTQYF.

This clonotype was observed at least ten times. This chain connects TRBV29-1 to TRBJ2-3; D remains unclear. CDR3 length: 10 residues. Germline assignment: CDR1 SQVTM and CDR2 ANQGSEA. V was cut by 5 bases and J by 10 bases, with 10 bases left in between. The DNA for the CDR3 is TGCAGCGTTCTATACGTTGCGCAGTATTTT. It translates to CSVLYVAQYF.

In its sample, this clonotype was seen many times. The rearrangement joins TRBV25-1 to TRBJ1-2; D not resolved. V lost 6 bases to trimming and J lost 8 bases, with 10 bases between them. This CDR3 has 11 residues. CDR1 and CDR2 from the germline V gene are MGHDK and SYGVNS. Here the CDR3 reads CASREGGGYTF. DNA of the CDR3: TGTGCCAGCAGAGAGGGTGGGGGCTACACCTTC.

This clonotype was found a few times. This rearrangement joins TRBV29-1 to TRBJ2-2, with unresolved D. Germline CDR1 and CDR2: SQVTM and ANQGSEA. CDR3 size: 13 residues. The V gene lost 0 bases and the J gene lost 4 bases, with 6 bases spanning the gap. In DNA, the CDR3 is TGCAGCGTTGAAGATCTGGGCACCGGGGAGCTGTTTTTT. Translated: CSVEDLGTGELFF.

As to this clonotype: A much larger clone differs by one base, so this may be a read error. CDR3 residues: CSGAVSSYNEQFF. The CDR3 DNA is TGCAGCGGGGCGGTCTCCTCCTACAATGAGCAGTTCTTC. The V gene is TRBV29-1, the J gene TRBJ2-1; D is ambiguous. V gave up 7 bases and J gave up 0 bases, with 10 bases separating them. The length of the CDR3 is 13 residues. Germline V gene lookup returns CDR1 SQVTM and CDR2 ANQGSEA.

This clonotype has at least ten counts. The chain combines TRBV20-1 with TRBJ1-4; no clear D gene. Trimming took off 0 bases at V and 4 bases at J, with 9 bases between the two ends. Germline assignment: CDR1 DFQATT and CDR2 SNEGSKA (reference sequence). There are 14 residues in the CDR3. This CDR3 reads CSARDRPNNEKLFF. The CDR3 DNA reads as TGCAGTGCTAGAGATCGGCCAAATAATGAAAAACTGTTTTTT.

This clonotype was detected ten times or more. The V gene is TRBV5-1, the J gene TRBJ1-5; 9 nucleotides align to TRBD1. CDR1 SGHRS and CDR2 YFSETQ come from the germline V gene. Losses at the gene ends were 1 base for V and 7 bases for J; bases not matched to a gene: 3. The CDR3 is 14 residues long. The CDR3 nucleotides read TGCGCCAGCAGCTTGTCCGGGACAGGGCAGCCCCAGCATTTT. This translates into CASSLSGTGQPQHF.

The chain recombines TRBV5-6 with TRBJ2-1; TRBD1 matches at 8 bases. This CDR3 has 14 residues. The germline CDR1 and CDR2 sequences are SGHDT and YYEEEE. V was pared by 7 bases and J by 1 base, with 4 bases of the junction left unmatched. CDR3 sequence: CASRDRGSYNEQFF. CDR3 bases: TGTGCCAGCCGCGACAGGGGTTCCTACAATGAGCAGTTCTTC.

This clonotype was seen at least ten times. The genes are TRBV12-3 or TRBV12-4 and TRBJ1-5; 8 nucleotides line up with TRBD1. The CDR3 is made up of 15 amino acids. Unmatched junction bases numbered 11, after V lost 6 bases and J lost 7 bases. The CDR3 protein is CASSLPDRGRQPQHF. The DNA of the CDR3 is TGTGCCAGCAGCCTACCCGACAGGGGTCGGCAGCCCCAGCATTTT.

In its sample, this clonotype was seen many times. The J gene is TRBJ1-6, the V gene TRBV20-1; D remains unclear. The ends were cut back, 5 bases at V and 7 bases at J, with 12 bases in the middle. CDR3 length: 13 amino acids. Germline CDR1 is DFQATT and CDR2 is SNEGSKA (reference sequence). Written as DNA, the CDR3 is TGCAGTGCTCCGGTACTGGAAAATTCACCCCTCCACTTT. Its protein is CSAPVLENSPLHF.

This clonotype showed up many times. The chain employs TRBV10-3 and TRBJ2-5, with 11 nucleotides matching TRBD2. In germline, CDR1 is ENHRY, CDR2 SYGVKD. V lost 5 bases to trimming and J lost 1 base; unmatched junction nucleotides: 12. The CDR3 spans 18 residues. The CDR3 here is CAISPELAGETTQETQYF. The CDR3 bases are TGTGCCATCAGTCCTGAACTAGCGGGGGAGACGACCCAAGAGACCCAGTACTTC.

This clonotype was seen a handful of times. This chain links TRBV7-2 with TRBJ2-3, with D possibly being TRBD2 (5 bases). CDR1 is SGHTA, CDR2 FQGNSA, per germline. The CDR3 consists of 14 residues. V was clipped by 5 bases and J by 2 bases, with 11 bases between them. The CDR3 coding sequence is TGTGCCAGCAGCCGCGGGCTTTCCACAGATACGCAGTATTTT. Encoded protein: CASSRGLSTDTQYF.

V and J are TRBV6-6 and TRBJ1-2; TRBD1 agrees at 7 bases. The CDR3 covers 11 residues. Germline CDR1 and CDR2: MNHNY and SVGAGI (reference sequence). Trimming removed 5 bases from V and 7 bases from J; junction bases left unmatched: 1. The CDR3 protein is CASSRQGGYTF. In nucleotides, the CDR3 is TGTGCCAGCAGTCGACAGGGTGGCTACACCTTC.

This clonotype has at least ten counts. V is TRBV12-3 or TRBV12-4 and J is TRBJ2-5, with D unclear. Trimming cost V 3 bases and J 5 bases, with 7 bases left between them. This CDR3 contains 12 residues. The CDR3 region is CASSFSRETQYF. The CDR3, as DNA: TGTGCCAGCAGTTTCTCGAGGGAGACCCAGTACTTC.

The chain recombines TRBV12-3 or TRBV12-4 with TRBJ2-3; 9 positions match TRBD1. Trimming removed 5 bases from V and 9 bases from J; junction bases left unmatched: 15. CDR3 length: 16 residues. The CDR3: CASSGQGPDGGMTQYF. The CDR3 DNA sequence: TGTGCCAGCAGTGGACAGGGGCCCGATGGGGGGATGACGCAGTATTTT.

This clonotype turned up a few times. CDR3 region: CASSLGTGGWGSGANVLTF. The CDR3 bases are TGTGCCAGCAGTTTAGGGACAGGGGGTTGGGGCTCTGGGGCCAACGTCCTGACTTTC. The chain has TRBV12-3 or TRBV12-4 and TRBJ2-6; 10 nucleotides match TRBD1. V was pared by 1 base and J by 0 bases, with 6 bases of the junction left unmatched. This CDR3 is built from 19 residues.

Only a few counts were recorded for this clonotype. The chain has TRBV24-1 and TRBJ2-1; a possible D gene is TRBD1 (5 bases). Trimming shortened V by 1 base and J by 4 bases, and 10 bases separated the two germline ends. The length of the CDR3 is 15 residues. In germline, CDR1 is KGHDR, CDR2 SFDVKD. The CDR3 sequence: CATSDFAGKYNEQFF. The CDR3 bases are TGTGCCACCAGTGATTTCGCAGGGAAATACAATGAGCAGTTCTTC.